These 24 T cell receptor beta chains originate from one sample sequenced in a study of T cells in Graves' hyperthyroidism and ophthalmopathy. TCR beta CDR3 regions were amplified from RNA. The study used the HTBI primer set for a first-round RT-PCR of the TCR CDR3. MiXCR was run by TCRdb on the multiplex PCR reads, yielding one entry per CDR3 protein. The sample records approximately 380,000 distinct CDR3 sequences, approximately 18% being singletons. Sequenced sample: blood. All receptors come from a man aged 18 to 30 with Graves' ophthalmopathy.

Ten or more counts support this clonotype. This chain connects TRBV3-1 to TRBJ2-7; either TRBD1 or TRBD2 may fit D (5 bases each). Germline CDR1 and CDR2: LGHDT and YNNKEL (reference sequence). Trimming removed 1 base at V and 2 bases at J, with 9 bases between. This CDR3 contains 14 residues. CDR3 amino acids: CASSQGDGTYEQYF. As DNA, the CDR3 is TGTGCCAGCAGCCAAGGGGACGGAACCTACGAGCAGTACTTC.

Points on this clonotype: A much larger clone lies one base from this, so it may be a read error. The chain carries TRBV2 and TRBJ1-2; possibly TRBD1 for D (5 bases). There are 12 residues in the CDR3. Germline CDR1 and CDR2: SNHLY and FYNNEI. CDR3 protein: CAGSGALNGYTF. Here the CDR3 DNA reads TGTGCCGGCAGCGGGGCCCTGAATGGCTACACCTTC. Supplemented by reference TRBV2 and TRBJ1-2, the full variable domain reads EPEVTQTPSHQVTQMGQEVILRCVPISNHLYFYWYRQILGQKVEFLVSFYNNEISEKSEIFDDQFSVERPDGSNFTLKIRSTKLEDSAMYFCAGSGALNGYTFGSGTRLTVV.

At least ten counts were recorded for this clonotype. J is TRBJ2-3 and V is TRBV11-1; 7 bases map to TRBD1. The CDR3 spans 16 residues. The V segment lost 3 bases and the J segment 4 bases; nucleotides outside the gene matches: 10. CDR1 and CDR2 from the germline V gene are SGHAT and FQDESV (reference sequence). The CDR3 region has the DNA TGTGCCAGCAGCTTTATACCGGACAGGTTCCCAGATACGCAGTATTTT. Protein product: CASSFIPDRFPDTQYF.

This clonotype has a count of ten or more. The chain recombines TRBV20-1 with TRBJ1-1, with D perhaps matching TRBD1 (6 bases). From germline, CDR1 is DFQATT and CDR2 SNEGSKA (reference sequence). The V and J ends lost 6 bases and 6 bases respectively, with 17 bases between them. The CDR3 is made up of 13 amino acids. This CDR3 is CSADGQRQAEAFF. In DNA, the CDR3 is TGCAGTGCAGACGGACAGAGGCAGGCTGAAGCTTTCTTT.

This clonotype was seen repeatedly, ten times or more. The rearrangement links TRBV5-1 to TRBJ2-7, with 11 bases fitting TRBD1. The V gene's germline CDR1 is SGHRS and CDR2 YFSETQ. CDR3 length equals 13 residues. V lost 5 bases to trimming and J lost 5 bases; unmatched junction nucleotides: 3. CDR3 in amino acids: CASRVDRGHEQYF. DNA of the CDR3: TGCGCCAGCAGGGTGGACAGGGGGCACGAGCAGTACTTC.

Many counts were recorded for this clonotype. The rearrangement links TRBV29-1 to TRBJ2-5, with TRBD1 matching over 9 bases. Germline loops: CDR1 SQVTM, CDR2 ANQGSEA. Trimming removed 7 bases from V and 4 bases from J; junction bases left unmatched: 4. CDR3 size: 12 residues. The CDR3 sequence is CSEGQGRETQYF. CDR3 sequence (DNA): TGCAGCGAAGGACAGGGGAGAGAGACCCAGTACTTC.

The table lists this clonotype with many counts. V and J are TRBV13 and TRBJ2-5; D is possibly TRBD2 (7 bases). Germline V gives CDR1 PRHDT, CDR2 FYEKMQ (reference sequence). This CDR3 is 11 amino acids long. V lost 5 bases and J lost 13, with 14 bases in between. This chain's CDR3 is CASSGGGGPYF. The CDR3 DNA sequence: TGTGCCAGCAGCGGAGGGGGGGGTCCGTACTTC.

The CDR3 reads CATSREGQGRTYEQYF. The CDR3 DNA sequence: TGTGCCACCAGCAGAGAAGGACAGGGGCGGACCTACGAGCAGTACTTC. The chain employs TRBV15 and TRBJ2-7; 9 nucleotides line up with TRBD1. The V segment lost 0 bases and the J segment 2 bases; nucleotides outside the gene matches: 5. The length of the CDR3 is 16 residues. Per germline, CDR1 LNHNV and CDR2 YYDKDF (reference sequence).

Many counts were recorded for this clonotype. The J gene is TRBJ1-6, the V gene TRBV7-2; 9 bases align to TRBD1. V gave up 4 bases and J gave up 7 bases; unmatched junction bases: 8. Looked up from germline, CDR1 is SGHTA and CDR2 is FQGNSA. The CDR3 has 16 residues. The CDR3, as DNA: TGTGCCAGCAGCTCACCCTCGGACAGGGGCAATTCACCCCTCCACTTT. Encoded protein: CASSSPSDRGNSPLHF.

This clonotype was recorded many times. The V and J genes are TRBV7-2 and TRBJ2-1; possible D gene TRBD2, 6 bases. The CDR3 runs to 15 residues. Germline assignment: CDR1 SGHTA and CDR2 FQGNSA. V shed 1 base and J shed 6 bases, with 13 bases lying between them. The CDR3 coding sequence is TGTGCCAGCAGCTTAGACTGGGTCGGGAGCAATGAGCAGTTCTTC. Protein sequence: CASSLDWVGSNEQFF.

This clonotype has a single count. This chain connects TRBV11-2 to TRBJ2-3, with 7 bases that match TRBD1. The CDR3 spans 14 residues. Germline lookup yields CDR1 SGHAT and CDR2 FQNNGV. V lost 4 bases, J lost 6 bases, and 7 bases stayed unmatched. The CDR3 here is CASSSRQGLDTQYF. The CDR3 DNA sequence: TGTGCCAGCAGCTCGCGACAGGGATTGGATACGCAGTATTTT.

The table lists this clonotype with a few counts. The genes are TRBV6-1 and TRBJ2-5; TRBD2 agrees at 11 bases. Germline V gene lookup returns CDR1 MNHNS and CDR2 SASEGT. CDR3 length: 15 residues. With V trimmed by 5 bases and J by 7 bases, 9 bases remained unmatched. CDR3 region: CASSNLAGGSGTQYF. CDR3 DNA: TGTGCCAGCAGTAACCTAGCGGGGGGTTCGGGGACCCAGTACTTC.

Here the CDR3 reads CASSVEDGGNSDEQFF. In DNA, the CDR3 is TGTGCCAGCAGCGTAGAGGACGGGGGGAACTCCGATGAGCAGTTCTTC. This chain joins TRBV9 and TRBJ2-1; 7 nucleotides align to TRBD2. The CDR3 spans 16 residues. The germline V gene encodes CDR1 SGDLS and CDR2 YYNGEE. Trimming cost V 0 bases and J 8 bases; bases outside gene matches: 11.

This clonotype was detected ten times or more. This chain joins TRBV6-2 or TRBV6-3 and TRBJ2-2; TRBD1 matches 8 bases. J lost 8 bases, V lost 5 bases, and 7 bases had no gene match. The length of the CDR3 is 14 residues. Germline V gives CDR1 MNHEY, CDR2 SVGEGT. The CDR3 loop is CASSPDRGPGELFF. The DNA for the CDR3 is TGTGCCAGCAGTCCCGACAGGGGCCCAGGGGAGCTGTTTTTT.

The V and J genes are TRBV10-3 and TRBJ2-6; D call uncertain. The CDR3 has 17 amino acids. Germline V CDR1 and CDR2: ENHRY, SYGVKD. The V end was cut by 0 bases, the J end by 3 bases, with 12 bases between. The CDR3 sequence is CAISESGIRDGANVLTF. DNA for the CDR3: TGTGCCATCAGTGAGTCTGGAATAAGGGATGGGGCCAACGTCCTGACTTTC.

The rearrangement joins TRBV20-1 to TRBJ1-4; 11 bases are shared with TRBD1. The length of the CDR3 is 16 residues. Germline loops: CDR1 DFQATT, CDR2 SNEGSKA (reference sequence). V lost 6 bases and J lost 3; bases outside the gene matches: 9. The CDR3 bases are TGCAGTGCGTGGGACAGGGGGGGGATATCTAATGAAAAACTGTTTTTT. Translated, it gives CSAWDRGGISNEKLFF.

About this clonotype itself: One base away lies a much larger clone, so this may be a sequencing read error. The conserved phenylalanine or tryptophan is not found at the CDR3 terminus, so this likely reflects a read error. V gene TRBV5-1 combines with J gene TRBJ2-3, with 7 bases that match TRBD1. The CDR3 is made up of 16 amino acids. The V and J ends lost 0 bases and 3 bases, in that order; junction bases with no gene match: 7. Germline V gene lookup returns CDR1 SGHRS and CDR2 YFSETQ. The CDR3 DNA is TGCGCCAGCAGCTTGGAACTGGACAGGCCGACAGATACGCAGTATCTT. Translating gives CASSLELDRPTDTQYL.

This clonotype was recorded at least ten times. This chain joins TRBV4-1 and TRBJ2-3; D possibly corresponds to TRBD1 (6 bases). V was trimmed by 0 bases and J by 2 bases, leaving 12 bases between them. The CDR3 consists of 16 residues. Germline V CDR1 and CDR2: MGHRA, YSYEKL. Written as DNA, the CDR3 is TGCGCCAGCAGCCAAGAGGGGGCAGGAAACACAGATACGCAGTATTTT. It encodes CASSQEGAGNTDTQYF.

The chain has TRBV27 and TRBJ1-2, with 7 bases fitting TRBD1. Unmatched junction bases numbered 9, after V lost 5 bases and J lost 6 bases. The CDR3 is made up of 14 amino acids. The V gene's germline CDR1 is MNHEY and CDR2 SMNVEV (reference sequence). This CDR3 reads CASSPFPGQHGYTF. CDR3 DNA: TGTGCCAGCAGTCCCTTTCCGGGACAGCATGGCTACACCTTC.

The chain carries TRBV12-3 or TRBV12-4 and TRBJ1-4; D gene ambiguous. This CDR3 region has 14 residues. Trimming stripped 7 bases from V and 5 bases from J, with 14 bases between. The CDR3 DNA reads as TGTGCCAGCACCATGAACGGGATGAATGAAAAACTGTTTTTT. Translating it yields CASTMNGMNEKLFF.

This clonotype turned up a few times. The V gene is TRBV10-1, the J gene TRBJ2-7; 7 bases are shared with TRBD2. The CDR3 contains 16 residues. Per germline, CDR1 WNHNN and CDR2 SYGVQD (reference sequence). After removal of 0 bases from V and 2 bases from J, the junction contained 7 bases not matched to a gene. This CDR3 is CASSESLARPTYEQYF. The CDR3 nucleotides are TGCGCCAGCAGTGAGTCACTAGCGAGGCCTACCTACGAGCAGTACTTC.

This clonotype was seen many times. The rearrangement uses TRBV24-1 and TRBJ1-5; D remains ambiguous. V lost 3 bases and J 5 bases, leaving 4 bases between the germline ends. This CDR3 has 12 amino acids. In germline, CDR1 is KGHDR, CDR2 SFDVKD. Written as DNA, the CDR3 is TGTGCCACCAGTGATGCCGATCAGCCCCAGCATTTT. Amino acid sequence: CATSDADQPQHF.

Many counts were recorded for this clonotype. The chain links TRBV27 to TRBJ1-1, with D hard to call. The germline V and J ends were trimmed by 6 bases and 1 base, with 9 bases remaining between them. The CDR3 runs to 13 residues. CDR1 and CDR2 (germline): MNHEY, SMNVEV (reference sequence). The CDR3 DNA follows: TGTGCCAGCAGAAGACAACCGAACACTGAAGCTTTCTTT. It codes for CASRRQPNTEAFF.

This clonotype was found many times. The V gene is TRBV6-1, the J gene TRBJ1-2; 7 bases map to TRBD1. There are 14 residues in the CDR3. Germline CDR1 reads MNHNS; CDR2 reads SASEGT. J was trimmed by 5 bases and V by 1 base; bases with no gene match: 4. As DNA, the CDR3 is TGTGCCAGCAGTGAAGTTGTCAGGGGGTATGGCTACACCTTC. Amino acid sequence: CASSEVVRGYGYTF.